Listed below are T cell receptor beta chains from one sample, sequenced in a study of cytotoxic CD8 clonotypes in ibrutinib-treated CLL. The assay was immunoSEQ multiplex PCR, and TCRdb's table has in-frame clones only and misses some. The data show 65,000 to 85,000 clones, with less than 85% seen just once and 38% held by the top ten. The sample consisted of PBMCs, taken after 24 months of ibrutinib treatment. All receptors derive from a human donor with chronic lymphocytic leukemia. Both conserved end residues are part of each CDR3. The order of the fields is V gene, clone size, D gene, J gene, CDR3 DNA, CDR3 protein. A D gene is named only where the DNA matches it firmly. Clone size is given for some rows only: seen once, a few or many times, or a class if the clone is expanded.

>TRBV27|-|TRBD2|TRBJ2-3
TGTGCCAGCAGTGCGCCGGGACTAGTGTCAGATACGCAGTATTTT
CASSAPGLVSDTQYF
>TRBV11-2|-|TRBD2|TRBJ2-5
TGTGCCAGCAGCTTAACTAGCGGGAGCTTTGAGACCCAGTACTTC
CASSLTSGSFETQYF
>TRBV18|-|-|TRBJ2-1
TGTGCCAGCTCACCGAACAGGGTGGGCGTTCGGGATGAGCAGTTCTTC
CASSPNRVGVRDEQFF
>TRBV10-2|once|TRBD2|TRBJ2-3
TGCGCCAGCAGTGAGGTTAGGACTAGCGGGGGAGCGAATACGCAGTATTTT
CASSEVRTSGGANTQYF
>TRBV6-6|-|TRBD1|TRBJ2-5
TGTGCCAGCAGTTACGGACAGGGGGTCTTCCAAGAGACCCAGTACTTC
CASSYGQGVFQETQYF
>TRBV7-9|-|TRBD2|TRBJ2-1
TGTGCCAGCAGCTCCTTACTAGCGGGAGTACTAAATGAGCAGTTCTTC
CASSSLLAGVLNEQFF
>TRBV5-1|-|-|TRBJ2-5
TGCGCCAGCAGCCAGACCTTCACCCAGTACTTC
CASSQTFTQYF
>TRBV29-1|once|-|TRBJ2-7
TGCAGCGCTAGACCATTTTATGCTGGCGAGCAGTACTTC
CSARPFYAGEQYF
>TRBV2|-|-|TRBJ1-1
TGTGCCAGCAGTGAAGCGCTTCACTTGGCTAGCGGCTTT
CASSEALHLASGF
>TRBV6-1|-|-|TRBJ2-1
TGTGCCACTCGGATCGGGACTCAGTACAATGAGCAGTTCTTC
CATRIGTQYNEQFF
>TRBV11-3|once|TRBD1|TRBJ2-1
TGTGCCAGCAGCTTAGGCGCCGGGACAGGGGTCTACAATGAGCAGTTCTTC
CASSLGAGTGVYNEQFF
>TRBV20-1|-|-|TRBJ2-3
TGCAGTGGTGAGCGTGGAGATACGCAGTATTTT
CSGERGDTQYF
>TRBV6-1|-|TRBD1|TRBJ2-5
TGTGCCAGCGAAAGGGGGCCAGGGGATTTGGAGACCCAGTACTTC
CASERGPGDLETQYF
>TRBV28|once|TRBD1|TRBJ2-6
TGTGCCATCCGGGACAGGCCTCCTGGGGCCAACGTCCTGACTTTC
CAIRDRPPGANVLTF
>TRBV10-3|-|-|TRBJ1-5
TGTGCCATCAGTGAGTCGTCTGCAAATCAGCCCCAGCATTTT
CAISESSANQPQHF
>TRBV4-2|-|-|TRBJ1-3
TGTGCCAGCAGCCAAGAATGGCCCAGCAGGGGCCGTCTAAGCTCTGGAAACACCATATATTTT
CASSQEWPSRGRLSSGNTIYF
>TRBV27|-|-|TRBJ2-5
TGTGCCAGCAGTTTATCAGGGCACCAAGAGACCCAGTACTTC
CASSLSGHQETQYF
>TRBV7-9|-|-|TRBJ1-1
TGTGCCAGCAGCTTAGGATGGGGAGCGAACACTGAAGCTTTCTTT
CASSLGWGANTEAFF
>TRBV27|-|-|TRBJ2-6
TGTGCCAGCAGTTTACTATCTCCTGGGGCCAACGTCCTGACTTTC
CASSLLSPGANVLTF
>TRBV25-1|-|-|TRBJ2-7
TGTGCCAGCCCTACAGCGGAGAGACCTTCCTACGAGCAGTACTTC
CASPTAERPSYEQYF
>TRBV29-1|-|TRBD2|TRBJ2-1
TGCAGCGTTGTCGTTCGGCTAGCGGGTGGGAGCTCCTACAATGAGCAGTTCTTC
CSVVVRLAGGSSYNEQFF
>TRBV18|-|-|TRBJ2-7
TGTGCCAGCTCACGTACACAGGGCTACGAGCAGTACTTC
CASSRTQGYEQYF
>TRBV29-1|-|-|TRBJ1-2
TGCAGCGTCTGGGGCACCCCCTATGGCTACACCTTC
CSVWGTPYGYTF
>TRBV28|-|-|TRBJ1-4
TGTGCCAGCAGTTTAATGGGGGAGGCAACTAATGAAAAACTGTTTTTT
CASSLMGEATNEKLFF
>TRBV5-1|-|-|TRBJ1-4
TGCGCCAGCAGCCTGGGTGCAACTAATGAAAAACTGTTTTTT
CASSLGATNEKLFF
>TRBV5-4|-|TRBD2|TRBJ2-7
TGTGCCAGCAGCCCTAAAGGACTAGGGAGCTCCTACGAGCAGTACTTC
CASSPKGLGSSYEQYF
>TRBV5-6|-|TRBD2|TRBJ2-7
TGTGCCAGCACAGGACGGGGACTAGCGGGATTTGGGGGCTACGAGCAGTACTTC
CASTGRGLAGFGGYEQYF
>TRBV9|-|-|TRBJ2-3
TGTGCCAGCAGCGGGACGGGACGGGTGGGCACAGATACGCAGTATTTT
CASSGTGRVGTDTQYF
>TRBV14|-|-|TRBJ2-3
TGTGCCAGCAGCCAAGATATTGGACAGCAACCTAGCACAGATACGCAGTATTTT
CASSQDIGQQPSTDTQYF
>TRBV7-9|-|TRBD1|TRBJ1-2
TGTGCCAGCAGCTTAGAACAGGGGCCCCATAACTATGGCTACACCTTC
CASSLEQGPHNYGYTF
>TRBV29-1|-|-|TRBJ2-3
TGCAGCGTTGAAGATCCTAGCACAGATACGCAGTATTTT
CSVEDPSTDTQYF
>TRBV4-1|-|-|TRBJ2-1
TGCGCCAGCAGCGCGGAGCCATATGAGCAGTTCTTC
CASSAEPYEQFF
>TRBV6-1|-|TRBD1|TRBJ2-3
TGTGCCAGCAGTCCCCGGGACAGGGGGGTAGATACGCAGTATTTT
CASSPRDRGVDTQYF
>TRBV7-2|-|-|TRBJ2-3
TGTGCCAGCAGCTTAATAGGACTGGATACGCAGTATTTT
CASSLIGLDTQYF
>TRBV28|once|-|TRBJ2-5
TGTGCCAGCAGCCTACCCCTAGCGTCAGAGACCCAGTACTTC
CASSLPLASETQYF
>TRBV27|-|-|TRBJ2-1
TGTGCCAGCAGTTTATCAAGGAACTACAATGAGCAGTTCTTC
CASSLSRNYNEQFF
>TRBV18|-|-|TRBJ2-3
TGTGCCAGCTCACCACCGTTGGGGGAGGATACGCAGTATTTT
CASSPPLGEDTQYF
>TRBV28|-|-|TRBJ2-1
TGTGCCAGCAGTCCGAGCCTCGGGACACTGTACAATGAGCAGTTCTTC
CASSPSLGTLYNEQFF
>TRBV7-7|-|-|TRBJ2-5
TGTGCCAGCAGTTCCGACCCGATGGGTCAAGAGACCCAGTACTTC
CASSSDPMGQETQYF
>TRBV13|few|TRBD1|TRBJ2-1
TGTGCCAGCAGCGACCGGGACAGAAACAATGAGCAGTTCTTC
CASSDRDRNNEQFF
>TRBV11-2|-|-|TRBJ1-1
TGTGCCAGCAGCCCTTCCGGGGAGAGTACTGAAGCTTTCTTT
CASSPSGESTEAFF
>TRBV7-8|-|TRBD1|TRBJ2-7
TGTGCCAGCAGCTTCAGGGGGACGGCCTACGAGCAGTACTTC
CASSFRGTAYEQYF
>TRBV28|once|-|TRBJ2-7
TGTGCCAGCAGTTTACCCGCACTAGCATCCTACGAGCAGTACTTC
CASSLPALASYEQYF
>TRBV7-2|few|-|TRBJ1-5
TGTGCCAGCAGCCTATCCTCCAAGGGTCCCCAGCATTTT
CASSLSSKGPQHF
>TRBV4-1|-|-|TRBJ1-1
TGCGCCAGCAGCCAAGTCCAAGACAGGCCGCTCTCTGCTTTCTTT
CASSQVQDRPLSAFF
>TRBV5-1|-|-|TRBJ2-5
TGCGCCAGCAGCTTCCGACAGGAGGAGACCCAGTACTTC
CASSFRQEETQYF
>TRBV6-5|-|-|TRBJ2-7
TGTGCCAGCACCGACTTAAGGGACGGGAACTACGAGCAGTACTTC
CASTDLRDGNYEQYF
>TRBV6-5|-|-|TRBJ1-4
TGTGCCAGCAGCCGGACATCCACTAATGAAAAACTGTTTTTT
CASSRTSTNEKLFF
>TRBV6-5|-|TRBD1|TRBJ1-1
TGTGCCAGCAGTAACCCGCGGGACAGGGCCGCTGAAGCTTTCTTT
CASSNPRDRAAEAFF
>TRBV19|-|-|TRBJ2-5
TGTGCCAGTAGTATAGATCGGGCCAGCCGTCAGGAGACCCAGTACTTC
CASSIDRASRQETQYF
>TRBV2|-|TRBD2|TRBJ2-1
TGTGCCAGCGCGGCGGGAGAGTACAATGAGCAGTTCTTC
CASAAGEYNEQFF
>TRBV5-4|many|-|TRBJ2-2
TGTGCCAGCAGCTTGGCCGCGGGGACCGGGGAGCTGTTTTTT
CASSLAAGTGELFF
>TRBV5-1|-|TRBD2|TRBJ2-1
TGCGCCAGCAGCACGATTGGACTAGCGGGAGGGTACAATGAGCAGTTCTTC
CASSTIGLAGGYNEQFF
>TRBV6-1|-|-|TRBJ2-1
TGTGCCAGCAGTGAATTACAGGGTCCTCGTCCTGCGCAGTTCTTC
CASSELQGPRPAQFF